This T cell receptor beta chain was documented in a study of blood T cell repertoires in COVID-19. TCRdb's copy holds only in-frame clones and misses some; the assay was immunoSEQ multiplex PCR. The sample consists of 160,000 or so clones, roughly nine tenths of them appearing once. The CDR3 contains 15 residues. V gave up 2 bases and J gave up 2 bases; unmatched junction bases: 5. Germline V gene sequence: CDR1 SGHAT, CDR2 FQNNGV. V usage is TRBV11-2 and J usage is TRBJ2-5, with 7 bases matching TRBD1. The sequenced material came from peripheral blood. The sequence was obtained from a man in his 60s with active or convalescent COVID-19. The CDR3, as DNA: TGTGCCAGCAGCTTAAGGGACAGAGGGCAAGAGACCCAGTACTTC. It codes for CASSLRDRGQETQYF.